Listed below are T cell receptor beta chains from one sample, sequenced in a study of cytomegalovirus exposure and HLA in healthy donors. Clones were sequenced by immunoSEQ multiplex PCR, and TCRdb holds only the in-frame ones, with some missing. The table records some 170,000 clones, around 79% of them present only once. The sequencing input was PBMCs. The origin of the receptors is a man aged 40-55 years in good health and CMV-seronegative. The conserved cysteine and the conserved F or W are not part of the CDR3 here. The D gene is left open where the match is weak.

TRBD1 | TRBJ2-1 | TRBV6-5 | ASSYNRGNEQF
. | TRBJ2-5 | TRBV9 | ASSAEETQY
TRBD2 | TRBJ2-5 | TRBV7-3 | ASSLTSGGETQY
TRBD2 | TRBJ2-7 | TRBV5-8 | ASRLPGLVYYEQY
. | TRBJ1-6 | TRBV5-4 | ASSSTQNNSPLH
. | TRBJ2-7 | TRBV5-4 | ASSPGVSEQY
. | TRBJ2-3 | TRBV6-6 | ASSYTQGPGTDTQY
. | TRBJ1-5 | TRBV5-8 | ASSRGGSNQPQH
. | TRBJ1-6 | TRBV28 | ASRARDSPLH
. | TRBJ2-5 | TRBV4-3 | ASSRVASETQY
. | TRBJ2-7 | TRBV7-2 | ASSPPTGRDREQY
. | TRBJ1-4 | TRBV15 | ATSRELSGVAEKLF
TRBD1 | TRBJ1-5 | TRBV18 | ASSLPGQGQPQH
. | TRBJ2-2 | TRBV6-5 | ASSLSAGELF
. | TRBJ1-1 | TRBV7-9 | ASSLFGWGQDTEAF
TRBD1 | TRBJ2-1 | TRBV10-3 | AITSGQGNNEQF
TRBD1 | TRBJ2-7 | TRBV10-3 | AISEPPTGGTYEQY
. | TRBJ2-5 | TRBV7-9 | ASRQHVQTQY
TRBD1 | TRBJ1-2 | TRBV7-2 | ASSLGQGIVGYT
. | TRBJ2-7 | TRBV6-1 | ASSEGRPSVYEQY
TRBD1 | TRBJ2-7 | TRBV4-1 | ASSPGPQGDEQY
TRBD1 | TRBJ2-7 | TRBV9 | ASSRGQVNYEQY
TRBD1 | TRBJ1-5 | TRBV30 | AWRIGTGGEAQPQH
TRBD1 | TRBJ1-5 | TRBV4-2 | ASSQEPQGTNQPQH
. | TRBJ2-7 | TRBV6-6 | ASSWGGGGYEQY
. | TRBJ2-5 | TRBV4-1 | ASSQPEETQY
TRBD2 | TRBJ2-1 | TRBV13 | ASSPRLAGGYNEQF
. | TRBJ2-3 | TRBV19 | ASNPTPTDTQY
. | TRBJ1-1 | TRBV30 | AWSVGENTEAF
TRBD1 | TRBJ1-4 | TRBV7-9 | ASRETGVLEKLF
TRBD1 | . | TRBV27 | ASGTGLYEQY
. | TRBJ2-3 | TRBV25-1 | ASSEAGKRNTDTQY